This T cell receptor beta chain was documented in a study of neurological immune-mediated disorders. MiXCR, applied by TCRdb to the 5' RACE reads, yields one record per CDR3 protein. The table has around 51,000 distinct CDR3 sequences, 9.5% to 15% seen once. The time point: longitudinal time-point 3. Unsorted libraries were prepared from 2 million PBMCs held at -80 C. This clonotype was recorded many times. The source is a male donor with HTLV-1-associated myelopathy (HAM/TSP). Sequencing was carried out using PBMCs.

CDR3 amino acids: CASSERLAGGLNTGELFF. The CDR3 DNA sequence: TGTGCCAGCAGCGAACGACTAGCGGGGGGCCTGAACACCGGGGAGCTGTTTTTT. V gene TRBV6-6 combines with J gene TRBJ2-2; the match to TRBD2 covers 13 bases. Germline V gene sequence: CDR1 MNHNY, CDR2 SVGAGI (reference sequence). This CDR3 has 18 residues. V dropped 6 bases and J dropped 1; count of bases not matched to a gene: 8.